This T cell receptor beta chain was recorded in a study of T cell repertoires in cytomegalovirus infection. Findings and limits, study-wide: HLA-C-restricted CMV clonotypes gave the most frequent clonotype in two of eight donors.

TCRdb used MiXCR to reprocess the reads, holding one entry per CDR3 protein. Among around 290,000 distinct CDR3 sequences listed, roughly 24% were seen once. This clonotype occurred many times. Its target is unknown. Trimming shortened V by 3 bases and J by 3 bases, and 13 bases separated the two germline ends. Germline values: CDR1 SGHTA, CDR2 FQGNSA. This CDR3 region has 15 residues. Source material: PBMCs. This chain uses TRBV7-2 with TRBJ2-3, with D possibly being TRBD2 (5 bases). The sequence derives from a human donor in good health (CMV status not recorded). Some clones in this sample may be carry-over from other donors' samples. CDR3 sequence reads: CASSFRGRKTDTQYF. The CDR3, as DNA: TGTGCCAGCAGCTTCCGAGGGCGGAAAACAGATACGCAGTATTTT.